What follows are 10 T cell receptor beta chains derived from one specimen sequenced in a study of T cells in Graves' hyperthyroidism and ophthalmopathy. The CDR3 regions of TCR beta were amplified from RNA transcripts. Researchers ran a first-round RT-PCR on the TCR CDR3 using the HTBI primer set. TCRdb independently ran MiXCR on the multiplex PCR reads; one entry per CDR3 protein. The repertoire holds 650,000 to 700,000 distinct CDR3 sequences, with roughly a sixth as singletons. The sequencing sample was made of blood. Every receptor here comes from a man between 50 and 59 years old with Graves' hyperthyroidism.

A remark on this clonotype: A read error may produce the germline difference seen at one junction end. The chain joins TRBV2 to TRBJ2-3, with 8 nucleotides matching TRBD1. CDR3 length equals 17 residues. Germline V gives CDR1 SNHLY, CDR2 FYNNEI. In DNA form, the CDR3 reads TGCGCCAGCAGGGGGGACAGGTTAATATCATCGTCAGATACGCAGTTTTTT. Translated: CASRGDRLISSSDTQFF.

This clonotype came up a few times. The DNA of the CDR3 is TGCGCCAGCAGCTTCTCAGCGGGGGACTACGAGCAGTACTTC. It yields the protein CASSFSAGDYEQYF. The rearrangement joins TRBV5-1 to TRBJ2-7; 8 bases map to TRBD2. This CDR3 is 14 amino acids long. Germline-derived CDR1 and CDR2 are SGHRS and YFSETQ. V shed 2 bases, J shed 3 bases, and the junction held 4 bases outside the gene matches.

At least ten counts were recorded for this clonotype. DNA for the CDR3: TGTGCCAGTAGTATAGTCAGCAGTCAGGCCTACGAGCAGTACTTC. Its protein is CASSIVSSQAYEQYF. The chain uses TRBV19 and TRBJ2-7; D is undetermined. Between the trimmed V and J ends, which lost 1 base and 2 bases, there was a span of 12 bases. CDR1 is LNHDA and CDR2 is SQIVND in the germline V gene (reference sequence). The CDR3 spans 15 residues. Full variable domain (missing parts from reference TRBV19 and TRBJ2-7): DGGITQSPKYLFRKEGQNVTLSCEQNLNHDAMYWYRQDPGQGLRLIYYSQIVNDFQKGDIAEGYSVSREKKESFPLTVTSAQKNPTAFYLCASSIVSSQAYEQYFGPGTRLTVT.

The sample holds many counts of this clonotype. The rearrangement links TRBV7-9 to TRBJ2-5; TRBD1 matches 9 bases. The V and J ends lost 5 bases and 1 base, in that order; junction bases with no gene match: 8. Germline V gives CDR1 SEHNR, CDR2 FQNEAQ (reference sequence). CDR3 length: 16 residues. The CDR3 DNA is TGTGCCAGCAGCCCGATAGACAGGGGGATCCAAGAGACCCAGTACTTC. Its protein product is CASSPIDRGIQETQYF. Filled out from reference TRBV7-9 and TRBJ2-5, the complete variable domain reads DTGVSQNPRHKITKRGQNVTFRCDPISEHNRLYWYRQTLGQGPEFLTYFQNEAQLEKSRLLSDRFSAERPKGSFSTLEIQRTEQGDSAMYLCASSPIDRGIQETQYFGPGTRLLVL.

This clonotype was detected many times. The V call is TRBV6-1, the J call TRBJ1-1; D remains unclear. The CDR3 is 15 amino acids. Germline lookup yields CDR1 MNHNS and CDR2 SASEGT. The V end was cut by 5 bases, the J end by 1 base, with 14 bases between. The DNA of the CDR3 is TGTGCCAGCAGTTATGAGGGCCTAGGGAACACTGAAGCTTTCTTT. The encoded protein is CASSYEGLGNTEAFF.

On this clonotype itself: An end of the junction does not agree with germline; a read error may underlie this. J is TRBJ2-1 and V is TRBV28, with TRBD1 matching 7 bases. This CDR3 spans 14 amino acids. Germline CDR1 reads MDHEN; CDR2 reads SYDVKM. As DNA, the CDR3 is TGTGCCAGCAGCCACACAGGGGTTAGGAATGAGCAGCTCTTC. This codes for CASSHTGVRNEQLF.

This chain connects TRBV30 to TRBJ2-7; D unresolved. TRBJ2-1 matches the DNA end more closely, so the J call is doubtful. The germline gives CDR1 GTSNPN, CDR2 SVGIG (reference sequence). CDR3 length: 17 amino acids. Here the CDR3 reads CAWSVDAVYLRTYEQFF. The DNA for the CDR3 is TGTGCCTGGAGTGTAGACGCCGTCTACCTCCGCACCTACGAGCAGTTCTTC.

This clonotype appeared many times. The V gene is TRBV28, the J gene TRBJ1-1; D ambiguous. The CDR3 contains 12 residues. Germline V gene lookup returns CDR1 MDHEN and CDR2 SYDVKM. V dropped 1 base and J dropped 7 bases, with 7 bases sitting between them. CDR3 residues: CASSLYRVEAFF. The CDR3 DNA reads TGTGCCAGCAGTTTATATAGGGTTGAAGCTTTCTTT.

This clonotype was picked up many times. The chain employs TRBV6-1 and TRBJ1-1; tentative D call: TRBD1 (6 bases). Germline-derived CDR1 and CDR2 are MNHNS and SASEGT. The ends were cut back, 5 bases at V and 0 bases at J, with 13 bases in the middle. The CDR3 covers 15 residues. The CDR3 protein is CASSNPGTLNTEAFF. As DNA, the CDR3 is TGTGCCAGCAGTAATCCCGGGACATTGAACACTGAAGCTTTCTTT.

The CDR3 DNA sequence: TGCGCCAGCAGCCCAACAATAGCGGGTTTAACCTACGAGCAGTACTTC. Amino acids: CASSPTIAGLTYEQYF. The rearrangement joins TRBV4-1 to TRBJ2-7, with 7 bases aligning to TRBD2. CDR3 length: 16 amino acids. Germline CDR1 reads MGHRA; CDR2 reads YSYEKL. V shed 4 bases, J shed 2 bases, and the junction held 11 bases outside the gene matches.